The 23 T cell receptor beta chains in this list originate from one sample, sequenced in a study of T cell clonotyping in hematopoietic cell transplantation. The assay was immunoSEQ multiplex PCR, and TCRdb's table has in-frame clones only and misses some. The data show fewer than 4,500 clones, roughly 85% seen once. Source: peripheral blood mononuclear cells, taken at the time of graft-versus-host disease after allogeneic stem cell transplant. All receptors come from a female patient aged 50-59 years who had an allogeneic stem cell transplant from an unrelated donor, so the T cells may come from the graft donor. Some clones in this sample may be carry-over from other donors' samples.

The gene calls are TRBV5-1 and TRBJ1-2; D perhaps matches TRBD1 (5 bases). The germline V and J ends were trimmed by 3 bases and 1 base, with 16 bases remaining between them. The germline CDR1 and CDR2 sequences are SGHRS and YFSETQ. The CDR3 contains 16 residues. The CDR3, as DNA: TGCGCCAGCAGCTCCGGATTCGCCCAGGGTAACTATGGCTACACCTTC. It translates to CASSSGFAQGNYGYTF.

The rearrangement joins TRBV7-8 to TRBJ1-2; TRBD1 might be the D (5 bases). Trimming cost V 1 base and J 5 bases, with 20 bases left between them. The length of the CDR3 is 17 residues. Germline loops: CDR1 SGHVS, CDR2 FQNEAQ. In DNA, the CDR3 is TGTGCCAGCAGCTTAGTTATTGGGGCATCTACCCTTTATGGCTACACCTTC. Protein: CASSLVIGASTLYGYTF.

This clone was detected only a few times. The chain is built from TRBV19 and TRBJ1-4; possibly TRBD1 for D (6 bases). Germline loops: CDR1 LNHDA, CDR2 SQIVND (reference sequence). There are 15 residues in the CDR3. V shed 4 bases and J shed 4 bases, with 13 bases lying between them. The CDR3 sequence is CASSNQQGLNEKLFF. In DNA, the CDR3 is TGTGCCAGTAGTAACCAACAGGGCCTTAATGAAAAACTGTTTTTT.

This clone was counted only a few times. J is TRBJ1-5 and V is TRBV6-5; a possible D gene is TRBD1 (5 bases). CDR1 and CDR2 (germline): MNHEY, SVGAGI. The CDR3 has 16 amino acids. V dropped 0 bases and J dropped 4 bases, with 13 bases sitting between them. The CDR3 DNA sequence: TGTGCCAGCAGTTACTCGAGTAGGCAGGGTAATCAGCCCCAGCATTTT. It specifies CASSYSSRQGNQPQHF.

CDR3 protein: CAIRDGDIQYF. The CDR3 nucleotides are TGTGCCATCAGGGACGGGGACATTCAGTACTTC. The V gene is TRBV10-3, the J gene TRBJ2-4, with TRBD2 as a possible D gene (5 bases). Trimming cost V 6 bases and J 8 bases, with 8 bases left between them. This CDR3 spans 11 amino acids. CDR1 ENHRY and CDR2 SYGVKD come from the germline V gene.

V and J are TRBV19 and TRBJ2-3; 11 bases agree with TRBD2. This CDR3 has 15 amino acids. The V gene's germline CDR1 is LNHDA and CDR2 SQIVND (reference sequence). V was clipped by 5 bases and J by 7 bases; unmatched bases: 8. The DNA of the CDR3 is TGTGCCAGTAGTGTGACTAGCGGGGCGCCCAATACGCAGTATTTT. Its translation is CASSVTSGAPNTQYF. The whole variable domain, filled in from reference TRBV19 and TRBJ2-3, reads DGGITQSPKYLFRKEGQNVTLSCEQNLNHDAMYWYRQDPGQGLRLIYYSQIVNDFQKGDIAEGYSVSREKKESFPLTVTSAQKNPTAFYLCASSVTSGAPNTQYFGPGTRLTVL.

The chain links TRBV7-6 to TRBJ1-1; D is uncertain. Germline V CDR1 and CDR2: SGHVS, FNYEAQ. The CDR3 consists of 16 residues. The V end lost 2 bases, the J end lost 5 bases, and 18 bases lay between the germline ends. The CDR3 region has the DNA TGTGCCAGCAGCTTACTGTCGACCGTCCCGGGGACTGAAGCTTTCTTT. Protein: CASSLLSTVPGTEAFF.

In this sample, this clone is medium-sized. This chain links TRBV7-3 with TRBJ1-2; possible D gene TRBD1, 6 bases. Trimming left V 4 bases short and J 3 bases short, with 12 bases between. The CDR3 is 14 amino acids. CDR1 SGHTA and CDR2 FQGTGA come from the germline V gene. The CDR3 DNA follows: TGTGCCAGCAGCTCCCCGGGGGCTGACTATGGCTACACCTTC. Amino acid sequence: CASSSPGADYGYTF.

This sequence joins TRBV2 and TRBJ2-2; D perhaps matches TRBD2 (6 bases). The CDR3 loop spans 15 amino acids. Germline V lookup: CDR1 SNHLY, CDR2 FYNNEI. Trimming took 6 bases from V and 2 from J, leaving 13 bases between them. CDR3 sequence (DNA): TGTGCCAGCAGCGGGGACTTCGCTAACACCGGGGAGCTGTTTTTT. Its translation: CASSGDFANTGELFF.

This clone has more than one count but fewer than ten. This sequence joins TRBV11-2 and TRBJ2-7, with 8 bases identical to TRBD2. Germline-derived CDR1 and CDR2 are SGHAT and FQNNGV. The CDR3 has 15 residues. V trimming: 5 bases; J trimming: 4 bases; junction bases outside the gene matches: 10. The CDR3 reads CASSDRVSGGYEQYF. The CDR3 DNA is TGTGCCAGCAGCGACCGCGTGAGCGGGGGTTACGAGCAGTACTTC.

The chain employs TRBV7-8 and TRBJ2-3; 9 positions agree with TRBD2. The CDR3 contains 17 residues. After removal of 3 bases from V and 3 bases from J, the junction contained 10 bases not matched to a gene. The germline CDR1 and CDR2 sequences are SGHVS and FQNEAQ. The CDR3 loop is CASSFNARGGGTDTQYF. CDR3 bases: TGTGCCAGCAGCTTCAATGCGCGGGGGGGAGGTACAGATACGCAGTATTTT. The full variable domain, its missing parts supplied by reference TRBV7-8 and TRBJ2-3, is GAGVSQSPRYKVAKRGQDVALRCDPISGHVSLFWYQQALGQGPEFLTYFQNEAQLDKSGLPSDRFFAERPEGSVSTLKIQRTQQEDSAVYLCASSFNARGGGTDTQYFGPGTRLTVL.

V is TRBV5-1 and J is TRBJ2-2; tentative D call: TRBD1 (5 bases). V was shortened by 5 bases and J by 3 bases, with 17 bases between the two germline ends. This CDR3 has 16 amino acids. Germline V gene lookup returns CDR1 SGHRS and CDR2 YFSETQ. This CDR3 is CASRALGLGDTGELFF. As DNA, the CDR3 is TGCGCCAGCAGGGCACTTGGGTTAGGGGACACCGGGGAGCTGTTTTTT.

This clone was seen a handful of times. This sequence joins TRBV5-1 and TRBJ2-3; the match to TRBD1 covers 7 bases. The CDR3 totals 16 residues. Germline CDR1 is SGHRS and CDR2 is YFSETQ. The J segment lost 0 bases and the V segment lost 7 bases, leaving 11 bases of the junction unmatched. This chain's CDR3 is CASGLTGSPSTDTQYF. The DNA for the CDR3 is TGCGCCAGCGGACTGACAGGGAGCCCTAGCACAGATACGCAGTATTTT. The variable domain in full, with the rest retrieved from reference TRBV5-1 and TRBJ2-3, is KAGVTQTPRYLIKTRGQQVTLSCSPISGHRSVSWYQQTPGQGLQFLFEYFSETQRNKGNFPGRFSGRQFSNSRSEMNVSTLELGDSALYLCASGLTGSPSTDTQYFGPGTRLTVL.

V is TRBV15 and J is TRBJ1-5; 7 bases agree with TRBD1. Germline CDR1 and CDR2: LNHNV and YYDKDF (reference sequence). V dropped 6 bases and J dropped 4; count of bases not matched to a gene: 6. The CDR3 has 14 amino acids. The CDR3 region is CATRPTGPNQPQHF. DNA of the CDR3: TGTGCCACCAGGCCGACAGGGCCTAATCAGCCCCAGCATTTT.

The gene calls are TRBV11-1 and TRBJ2-2; D may be TRBD2 (6 bases). The V end lost 1 base, the J end lost 2 bases, and 11 bases lay between the germline ends. CDR1 and CDR2 (germline): SGHAT, FQDESV (reference sequence). This CDR3 has 16 residues. The CDR3 reads CASSLVEGPNTGELFF. For the CDR3, the DNA is TGTGCCAGCAGCTTAGTGGAGGGTCCAAACACCGGGGAGCTGTTTTTT. Drawing the rest from reference TRBV11-1 and TRBJ2-2, the complete variable domain is EAEVAQSPRYKITEKSQAVAFWCDPISGHATLYWYRQILGQGPELLVQFQDESVVDDSQLPKDRFSAERLKGVDSTLKIQPAELGDSAMYLCASSLVEGPNTGELFFGEGSRLTVL.

The chain couples TRBV6-5 to TRBJ1-1; TRBD1 is a possible D gene (6 bases). From germline, CDR1 is MNHEY and CDR2 SVGAGI. The germline V and J ends were trimmed by 6 bases and 2 bases, with 10 bases remaining between them. CDR3 size: 13 residues. CDR3 DNA: TGTGCCAGCAGCCTGGACAGCAACACTGAAGCTTTCTTT. Translation: CASSLDSNTEAFF.

This clone was observed once. The chain employs TRBV6-5 and TRBJ2-7; D is uncertain. This CDR3 is built from 11 residues. The V end lost 7 bases, the J end lost 4 bases, and 8 bases lay between the germline ends. In germline, CDR1 is MNHEY, CDR2 SVGAGI. For the CDR3, the DNA is TGTGCCAGCACCCTTGGATACGAGCAGTACTTC. It is translated as CASTLGYEQYF.

The DNA for the CDR3 is TGTGCCAGCAGCTTAGGTGGGCTCCAGGAAGCTTTCTTT. This sequence encodes CASSLGGLQEAFF. The chain has TRBV7-3 and TRBJ1-1; D gene unclear. CDR1 and CDR2 from the germline V gene are SGHTA and FQGTGA. The V gene lost 2 bases and the J gene lost 8 bases, with 12 bases spanning the gap. The CDR3 has 13 amino acids.

The J gene is TRBJ1-5, the V gene TRBV10-2; D uncertain. CDR1 WSHSY and CDR2 SAAADI come from the germline V gene. CDR3 length: 9 amino acids. The V gene lost 8 bases and the J gene lost 9 bases, with 5 bases spanning the gap. This CDR3 is CASGVPQHF. The CDR3 nucleotides read TGCGCCAGCGGGGTGCCCCAGCATTTT.

The chain joins TRBV6-1 to TRBJ1-6; 10 bases line up with TRBD1. V dropped 10 bases and J dropped 7; count of bases not matched to a gene: 4. CDR3 length: 13 residues. CDR1 and CDR2 (germline): MNHNS, SASEGT. The CDR3 nucleotides read TGTGCCACCGGGGGACAGGGGAATTCACCCCTCCACTTT. This gives the protein CATGGQGNSPLHF.

CDR3 DNA: TGTGCCAGCAGTTACCCTTCCGGGACAGGGTTCTCACCCCTCCACTTT. Amino acids: CASSYPSGTGFSPLHF. V gene TRBV6-6 combines with J gene TRBJ1-6, with 9 bases matching TRBD1. This CDR3 spans 16 amino acids. After removal of 2 bases from V and 10 bases from J, the junction contained 9 bases not matched to a gene. Germline-derived CDR1 and CDR2 are MNHNY and SVGAGI (reference sequence).

The chain links TRBV4-1 to TRBJ1-2; 9 bases map to TRBD1. The CDR3 is 15 amino acids. Germline V lookup: CDR1 MGHRA, CDR2 YSYEKL. J lost 2 bases, V lost 4 bases, and 5 bases had no gene match. Written as DNA, the CDR3 is TGCGCCAGCAGCCGGGGGGGGACAGGGAACTATGGCTACACCTTC. This translates into CASSRGGTGNYGYTF.

J is TRBJ1-6 and V is TRBV19, with 11 bases that match TRBD1. J was trimmed by 0 bases and V by 6 bases; bases with no gene match: 4. CDR1 is LNHDA, CDR2 SQIVND, per germline (reference sequence). This CDR3 is 17 amino acids long. This chain's CDR3 is CASRAGTGGSYNSPLHF. CDR3 sequence (DNA): TGTGCCAGTAGGGCCGGGACAGGGGGCTCCTATAATTCACCCCTCCACTTT.